The 23 T cell receptor beta chains below were found in one sample sequenced in a study of shared clonotypes between healthy human individuals (dated by TCRdb to 2018 to 2020). The library was generated by the immunoSEQ multiplex PCR assay. The source is immuneACCESS, and TCRdb retained only in-frame sequences with V and J called. Part of the clones is not carried over; for the studies checked, unresolved V genes explain less than half of this, and the remainder is unexplained. Counted in this sample were about 1.1 million clones; 77% of them appeared once. The ten largest clones add up to approximately 0.9% of the sample. Sequenced material: memory CD4+ T cells from PBMCs. The cell subset or site label on this specimen signifies: CD45RA-negative fraction. These receptors all stem from a man between 18 and 29 years old in good health. Some clones in this sample may be carry-over from other donors' samples.

The V gene is TRBV5-1, the J gene TRBJ1-4; no clear D gene. The V end lost 0 bases, the J end lost 0 bases, and 3 bases lay between the germline ends. CDR3 length: 14 residues. Germline lookup yields CDR1 SGHRS and CDR2 YFSETQ. CDR3: CASSLGPTNEKLFF. The CDR3 DNA sequence: TGCGCCAGCAGCTTGGGGCCAACTAATGAAAAACTGTTTTTT.

This chain links TRBV5-1 with TRBJ1-4; 7 bases align to TRBD1. Germline loops: CDR1 SGHRS, CDR2 YFSETQ. The CDR3 totals 15 residues. The ends lost 3 bases at V and 5 bases at J; junction bases unmatched: 7. CDR3 amino acids: CASSWTGDLNEKLFF. The DNA of the CDR3 is TGCGCCAGCAGCTGGACAGGAGACTTGAATGAAAAACTGTTTTTT.

The V and J genes are TRBV10-3 and TRBJ2-7; 13 bases agree with TRBD2. Germline V gene sequence: CDR1 ENHRY, CDR2 SYGVKD. The length of the CDR3 is 15 residues. The ends lost 6 bases at V and 4 bases at J; junction bases unmatched: 6. CDR3 sequence reads: CAIRMGTSGMYEQYF. DNA for the CDR3: TGTGCCATCAGGATGGGGACTAGCGGGATGTACGAGCAGTACTTC.

The V call is TRBV11-2, the J call TRBJ2-7; 12 bases align to TRBD2. The CDR3 has 15 residues. Trimming cost V 0 bases and J 5 bases; bases outside gene matches: 2. CDR1 and CDR2 (germline): SGHAT, FQNNGV. The CDR3 here is CASSLDLAGGDEQYF. The CDR3 DNA reads TGTGCCAGCAGCTTAGATCTAGCGGGAGGGGACGAGCAGTACTTC.

V is TRBV7-2 and J is TRBJ1-2, with 9 bases aligning to TRBD1. V gave up 1 base and J gave up 4 bases; unmatched junction bases: 4. The CDR3 covers 15 residues. The V gene's germline CDR1 is SGHTA and CDR2 FQGNSA. In DNA, the CDR3 is TGTGCCAGCAGCTTAGAAGGGACAGGGATCTATGGCTACACCTTC. Translated: CASSLEGTGIYGYTF.

This chain joins TRBV10-3 and TRBJ2-3; the match to TRBD2 covers 8 bases. CDR3 length: 13 residues. CDR1 is ENHRY and CDR2 is SYGVKD in the germline V gene. Trimming took 10 bases from V and 1 from J; bases not matched to a gene: 4. Here the CDR3 reads CATTAGGTDTQYF. CDR3 in DNA: TGTGCCACCACAGCGGGAGGCACAGATACGCAGTATTTT.

On this clone: At one end, the junction sequence differs from germline, possibly due to a read error. The V gene is TRBV9, the J gene TRBJ2-2, with D perhaps matching TRBD1 or TRBD2 (6 bases each). CDR1 and CDR2 (germline): SGDLS, YYNGEE. This CDR3 region has 14 residues. The CDR3 loop is CAGSVGGFTGELFF. CDR3 DNA: TGTGCCGGCAGCGTAGGGGGGTTCACCGGGGAGCTGTTTTTT.

A single count supports this clone. The chain combines TRBV19 with TRBJ2-5; tentatively, D is TRBD1 (5 bases). The CDR3 contains 13 residues. V was cut by 3 bases and J by 4 bases, with 9 bases left in between. The germline CDR1 and CDR2 sequences are LNHDA and SQIVND (reference sequence). The CDR3 sequence: CASSIQGGETQYF. The CDR3 DNA follows: TGTGCCAGTAGTATTCAGGGCGGAGAGACCCAGTACTTC.

The CDR3: CASSPRGTGGTDTQYF. In DNA, the CDR3 is TGTGCCAGCAGCCCCAGGGGGACAGGGGGAACAGATACGCAGTATTTT. V usage is TRBV7-9 and J usage is TRBJ2-3, with 11 bases lining up with TRBD1. Trimming removed 5 bases from V and 3 bases from J; junction bases left unmatched: 7. CDR1 and CDR2 (germline): SEHNR, FQNEAQ (reference sequence). The CDR3 spans 16 residues.

This clone was recorded once. The sample carries other DNA sequences with the same CDR3. The genes are TRBV4-1 and TRBJ1-5; no clear D gene. Trimming took 2 bases from V and 7 from J, leaving 6 bases between them. The CDR3 spans 12 residues. Germline CDR1 MGHRA, CDR2 YSYEKL. CDR3 loop: CASSQPGQPQHF. DNA for the CDR3: TGCGCCAGCAGCCAACCGGGGCAGCCCCAGCATTTT.

This chain uses TRBV5-1 with TRBJ2-1; 7 bases map to TRBD2. The CDR3 has 16 amino acids. The J segment lost 3 bases and the V segment lost 2 bases, leaving 8 bases of the junction unmatched. Germline CDR1 reads SGHRS; CDR2 reads YFSETQ. In DNA, the CDR3 is TGCGCCAGCAGCTTTCAAGCGGGGCCGAGCTACAATGAGCAGTTCTTC. The encoded protein is CASSFQAGPSYNEQFF.

As concerns this clone: This sample also contains other DNA sequences that code for the same CDR3. The chain employs TRBV2 and TRBJ2-5; 8 bases map to TRBD1. Germline trimming cut 6 bases from V and 2 bases from J; bases unmatched to any gene: 5. This CDR3 comprises 14 residues. CDR1 and CDR2 (germline): SNHLY, FYNNEI. This CDR3 reads CASSANRGQETQYF. In nucleotides, the CDR3 is TGTGCCAGCAGCGCCAACAGGGGGCAAGAGACCCAGTACTTC. Drawing the rest from reference TRBV2 and TRBJ2-5, the complete variable domain is EPEVTQTPSHQVTQMGQEVILRCVPISNHLYFYWYRQILGQKVEFLVSFYNNEISEKSEIFDDQFSVERPDGSNFTLKIRSTKLEDSAMYFCASSANRGQETQYFGPGTRLLVL.

DNA of the CDR3: TGCGCCAGCAGCCCCACTACTAATGAAAAACTGTTTTTT. As protein: CASSPTTNEKLFF. The chain uses TRBV5-1 and TRBJ1-4; D call uncertain. V lost 4 bases, J lost 2 bases, and 6 bases lay in between. Germline CDR1 reads SGHRS; CDR2 reads YFSETQ. The CDR3 is made up of 13 amino acids.

This chain uses TRBV28 with TRBJ1-6; D gene unclear. The CDR3 loop spans 14 amino acids. Trimming took 5 bases from V and 9 from J, leaving 14 bases between them. Germline V lookup: CDR1 MDHEN, CDR2 SYDVKM. DNA for the CDR3: TGTGCCAGCAGTCCCCGTTGGTTTGGTTCACCCCTCCACTTT. This encodes CASSPRWFGSPLHF. Looking up the rest from reference TRBV28 and TRBJ1-6 gives the full variable domain: DVKVTQSSRYLVKRTGEKVFLECVQDMDHENMFWYRQDPGLGLRLIYFSYDVKMKEKGDIPEGYSVSREKKERFSLILESASTNQTSMYLCASSPRWFGSPLHFGNGTRLTVT.

In the case of this clone: This CDR3 is also generated by other DNA sequences in the sample. CDR3 loop: CASSPQGNTGELFF. The CDR3 bases are TGTGCCAGCTCACCCCAGGGGAACACCGGGGAGCTGTTTTTT. This chain links TRBV18 with TRBJ2-2, with D possibly TRBD1 on 5 matching bases. Germline V gene sequence: CDR1 KGHSH, CDR2 LQKENI. V shed 3 bases and J shed 1 base, with 6 bases lying between them. The CDR3 consists of 14 residues.

This clone occurred once. The chain carries TRBV6-1 and TRBJ1-4, with 7 bases that match TRBD1. J lost 8 bases, V lost 4 bases, and 7 bases had no gene match. CDR3 length equals 14 residues. Germline assignment: CDR1 MNHNS and CDR2 SASEGT. CDR3 protein: CASSVGQRGEKLFF. The DNA for the CDR3 is TGTGCCAGCAGTGTGGGACAGAGAGGGGAAAAACTGTTTTTT.

This clone was counted a single time. The J gene is TRBJ1-5, the V gene TRBV19; no clear D. V was trimmed by 11 bases and J by 0 bases, leaving 14 bases between them. CDR3 size: 14 residues. CDR1 and CDR2 (germline): LNHDA, SQIVND (reference sequence). CDR3 sequence: CAAQGLGSNQPQHF. The CDR3 DNA reads TGTGCCGCTCAAGGGCTCGGTAGCAATCAGCCCCAGCATTTT.

V usage is TRBV12-5 and J usage is TRBJ1-5; 9 bases are shared with TRBD1. Germline-derived CDR1 and CDR2 are LGHNT and FRNRAP. The J segment lost 6 bases and the V segment lost 7 bases, leaving 4 bases of the junction unmatched. The CDR3 consists of 13 residues. CDR3 sequence: CASATDRGQPQHF. CDR3 nucleotides: TGTGCTAGTGCCACGGACAGGGGTCAGCCCCAGCATTTT.

The V gene is TRBV4-3, the J gene TRBJ2-7; 9 bases line up with TRBD2. V shed 2 bases and J 9 bases; nucleotides not matched to a gene: 8. Germline lookup yields CDR1 LGHNA and CDR2 YSLEER. The CDR3 is 14 amino acids. CDR3 region: CASSQTGTSPRQYF. The CDR3 DNA follows: TGCGCCAGCAGCCAAACCGGGACTAGCCCCCGGCAGTACTTC.

The chain carries TRBV5-1 and TRBJ2-5, with 7 bases identical to TRBD1. Looked up from germline, CDR1 is SGHRS and CDR2 is YFSETQ. Trimming at V came to 3 bases and at J to 7 bases, leaving 9 bases not matched to a gene. This CDR3 spans 14 amino acids. The CDR3 sequence is CASSSLGQFGTQYF. As DNA, the CDR3 is TGCGCCAGCAGCTCCTTGGGACAGTTCGGGACCCAGTACTTC.

This clone was observed a single time. The chain carries TRBV7-3 and TRBJ2-1; 7 nucleotides match TRBD2. With V trimmed by 2 bases and J by 8 bases, 12 bases remained unmatched. CDR1 is SGHTA, CDR2 FQGTGA, per germline. The CDR3 spans 16 residues. CDR3 sequence reads: CASSLLAGVGPDEQFF. In DNA, the CDR3 is TGTGCCAGCAGCTTATTGGCGGGAGTGGGGCCGGATGAGCAGTTCTTC.

The genes are TRBV5-1 and TRBJ1-3, with 7 bases lining up with TRBD1. Germline values: CDR1 SGHRS, CDR2 YFSETQ. CDR3 length: 16 residues. The V gene end was trimmed by 4 bases and the J gene end by 3 bases; junction bases not matched to a gene: 10. CDR3 sequence (DNA): TGCGCCAGCAGCCTAGCGCAAACAGGGGATGGAAACACCATATATTTT. Residues: CASSLAQTGDGNTIYF.

The V gene is TRBV18, the J gene TRBJ1-4, with D tentatively TRBD1 (5 bases). Trimming took 6 bases from V and 8 from J, leaving 16 bases between them. Germline loops: CDR1 KGHSH, CDR2 LQKENI. The CDR3 runs to 14 residues. This CDR3 reads CASSAGSGGEKLFF. Here the CDR3 DNA reads TGTGCCAGCTCTGCAGGGAGTGGTGGGGAAAAACTGTTTTTT.